What follows are 24 T cell receptor beta chains derived from one specimen sequenced in a study of PD-L1 blockade in urothelial cancer. Sample time point: peripheral blood 6 weeks after treatment start. The table came from immunoSEQ multiplex PCR; TCRdb's copy has only in-frame clones and leaves some out. The repertoire consists of approximately 79,000 clones, with roughly 90% occurring once and the leading ten covering around 0.94%. The sequences come from PBMCs, collected around atezolizumab (anti-PD-L1) treatment. Receptor source: a woman of 80 years or more with urothelial cancer.

The chain couples TRBV28 to TRBJ1-2, with D possibly matching TRBD1 (5 bases). The CDR3 extends over 15 amino acids. Germline CDR1 MDHEN, CDR2 SYDVKM. Trimming stripped 5 bases from V and 4 bases from J, with 17 bases between. CDR3 in amino acids: CASSLPSRQLYGYTF. The CDR3 DNA reads as TGTGCCAGCAGTCTACCTTCTAGACAGCTCTATGGCTACACCTTC.

V usage is TRBV5-1 and J usage is TRBJ2-7; D might be TRBD1 (6 bases). Germline-derived CDR1 and CDR2 are SGHRS and YFSETQ. The V end lost 0 bases, the J end lost 2 bases, and 9 bases lay between the germline ends. CDR3 length: 14 residues. This CDR3 reads CASSLVQGTYEQYF. DNA of the CDR3: TGCGCCAGCAGCTTGGTTCAGGGGACCTACGAGCAGTACTTC.

The chain's CDR3 is CASSPGGSGNTIYF. The CDR3 DNA is TGTGCCAGCAGCCCGGGGGGCTCTGGAAACACCATATATTTT. J is TRBJ1-3 and V is TRBV6-5; D may be TRBD1 (5 bases). The V and J ends lost 6 bases and 0 bases respectively, with 9 bases between them. CDR3 size: 14 residues. Per germline, CDR1 MNHEY and CDR2 SVGAGI.

The chain couples TRBV27 to TRBJ2-1; 7 positions agree with TRBD2. CDR1 is MNHEY and CDR2 is SMNVEV in the germline V gene (reference sequence). V was pared by 2 bases and J by 4 bases, with 5 bases of the junction left unmatched. The CDR3 totals 15 residues. For the CDR3, the DNA is TGTGCCAGCAGTTTAGGCTCTAGCGGTTACAATGAGCAGTTCTTC. Translation gives CASSLGSSGYNEQFF.

The rearrangement joins TRBV28 to TRBJ2-5, with 9 bases fitting TRBD1. V lost 7 bases, J lost 5 bases, and 14 bases stayed unmatched. This CDR3 contains 16 residues. Germline lookup yields CDR1 MDHEN and CDR2 SYDVKM. As DNA, the CDR3 is TGTGCCAGCAAGAACCTGGCGACAGGGGGAAGGGAGACCCAGTACTTC. Protein: CASKNLATGGRETQYF.

This clone was seen a single time. The rearrangement joins TRBV19 to TRBJ2-6, with TRBD2 as a possible D gene (6 bases). This CDR3 contains 18 residues. Germline CDR1 and CDR2: LNHDA and SQIVND (reference sequence). Trimming shortened V by 4 bases and J by 2 bases, and 18 bases separated the two germline ends. The CDR3 nucleotides read TGTGCCAGTAGTAGGAGGGACCGGGGGACCCCTGGGGCCAACGTCCTGACTTTC. Amino acids: CASSRRDRGTPGANVLTF.

The V gene is TRBV14, the J gene TRBJ2-3; 8 bases fit TRBD2. Germline CDR1 reads SGHDN; CDR2 reads FVKESK. The CDR3 consists of 16 residues. The ends lost 1 base at V and 2 bases at J; junction bases unmatched: 5. CDR3 nucleotide sequence: TGTGCCAGCAGCCAAGTGGGCGGGAGGTCCACAGATACGCAGTATTTT. Its protein is CASSQVGGRSTDTQYF.

The rearrangement links TRBV5-1 to TRBJ1-5; TRBD1 matches at 8 bases. In germline, CDR1 is SGHRS, CDR2 YFSETQ. CDR3 size: 14 residues. V shed 4 bases and J 2 bases; nucleotides not matched to a gene: 2. Here the CDR3 reads CASSPDRGNQPQHF. The DNA for the CDR3 is TGCGCCAGCAGCCCGGACAGGGGCAATCAGCCCCAGCATTTT.

V gene TRBV27 combines with J gene TRBJ1-1; no firm D call. Germline lookup yields CDR1 MNHEY and CDR2 SMNVEV (reference sequence). The CDR3 sequence is 14 residues long. V gave up 0 bases and J gave up 0 bases, with 5 bases separating them. The CDR3: CASSLSRLNTEAFF. The CDR3 DNA follows: TGTGCCAGCAGTTTATCTCGTCTGAACACTGAAGCTTTCTTT.

V and J are TRBV10-1 and TRBJ2-1; 9 nucleotides line up with TRBD1. Germline assignment: CDR1 WNHNN and CDR2 SYGVQD (reference sequence). The length of the CDR3 is 17 residues. Trimming at V came to 6 bases and at J to 3 bases, leaving 12 bases not matched to a gene. CDR3 nucleotides: TGCGCCAGCAGCCCGGGACAGGGCTTTATCGGCTACAATGAGCAGTTCTTC. It specifies CASSPGQGFIGYNEQFF.

DNA of the CDR3: TGTGCCAGCAGCCCTAGAGTAGGTCTCAAGGCCTACGAGCAGTACTTC. Its translation is CASSPRVGLKAYEQYF. V usage is TRBV5-6 and J usage is TRBJ2-7; D unresolved. The germline gives CDR1 SGHDT, CDR2 YYEEEE. The CDR3 consists of 16 residues. V lost 4 bases, J lost 2 bases, and 19 bases lay in between. Drawing the rest from reference TRBV5-6 and TRBJ2-7, the complete variable domain is DAGVTQSPTHLIKTRGQQVTLRCSPKSGHDTVSWYQQALGQGPQFIFQYYEEEERQRGNFPDRFSGHQFPNYSSELNVNALLLGDSALYLCASSPRVGLKAYEQYFGPGTRLTVT.

V usage is TRBV27 and J usage is TRBJ2-7; TRBD1 might be the D (6 bases). V lost 6 bases to trimming and J lost 3 bases, with 18 bases between them. Germline V gives CDR1 MNHEY, CDR2 SMNVEV (reference sequence). This CDR3 has 15 amino acids. The CDR3 bases are TGTGCCAGCAGGAGAGGACAGAACGATTTCTACGAGCAGTACTTC. Amino acids: CASRRGQNDFYEQYF.

J is TRBJ1-4 and V is TRBV14; D possibly corresponds to TRBD1 (6 bases). Trimming removed 0 bases from V and 12 bases from J, with 23 bases in between. The CDR3 has 17 residues. The germline CDR1 and CDR2 sequences are SGHDN and FVKESK. The CDR3 loop is CASSQDSLRQGLNELFF. CDR3 in DNA: TGTGCCAGCAGCCAAGATTCATTGCGGCAGGGGCTCAACGAACTGTTTTTT.

The chain has TRBV28 and TRBJ2-2; tentative D call: TRBD2 (6 bases). Per germline, CDR1 MDHEN and CDR2 SYDVKM. Trimming stripped 6 bases from V and 7 bases from J, with 18 bases between. The CDR3 runs 15 residues. CDR3 amino acids: CASSFGGAQGGELFF. CDR3 bases: TGTGCCAGCAGCTTCGGGGGAGCCCAAGGCGGGGAGCTGTTTTTT.

This chain connects TRBV2 to TRBJ1-5, with 7 bases matching TRBD1. CDR3 length equals 13 residues. With V trimmed by 7 bases and J by 5 bases, 5 bases remained unmatched. Germline CDR1 reads SNHLY; CDR2 reads FYNNEI. The CDR3 nucleotides read TGTGCCAGCACAGACAGGGATTATCAGCCCCAGCATTTT. Translation gives CASTDRDYQPQHF.

The V call is TRBV30, the J call TRBJ2-4; no definite D call. Between the trimmed V and J ends, which lost 2 bases and 4 bases, there was a span of 9 bases. The CDR3 has 13 amino acids. CDR1 and CDR2 from the germline V gene are GTSNPN and SVGIG (reference sequence). As DNA, the CDR3 is TGTGCCTGGAGTTACCAGGCGAAAAACATTCAGTACTTC. Its protein is CAWSYQAKNIQYF.

V is TRBV25-1 and J is TRBJ2-2, with D unclear. The CDR3 is 13 residues long. V lost 0 bases and J 5 bases, leaving 4 bases between the germline ends. Germline V gene sequence: CDR1 MGHDK, CDR2 SYGVNS. The CDR3 nucleotides are TGTGCCAGCAGTGAATATACTACCGGGGAGCTGTTTTTT. Translated: CASSEYTTGELFF.

The rearrangement links TRBV6-1 to TRBJ1-5, with TRBD1 matching 9 bases. Germline V gene data show CDR1 as MNHNS and CDR2 as SASEGT. V was clipped by 6 bases and J by 5 bases; unmatched bases: 8. This CDR3 contains 15 residues. CDR3 sequence: CASRPQGARYQPQHF. The CDR3 bases are TGTGCCAGCAGACCACAGGGGGCGCGGTATCAGCCCCAGCATTTT.

The genes are TRBV5-1 and TRBJ2-7, with 8 bases identical to TRBD2. V dropped 7 bases and J dropped 3; count of bases not matched to a gene: 6. The CDR3 spans 13 residues. Germline-derived CDR1 and CDR2 are SGHRS and YFSETQ. This chain's CDR3 is CASRRGGSYEQYF. The CDR3 region has the DNA TGCGCCAGCCGTCGGGGGGGAAGCTACGAGCAGTACTTC.

The V call is TRBV29-1, the J call TRBJ2-1; the match to TRBD1 covers 8 bases. This CDR3 comprises 15 residues. V trimming: 5 bases; J trimming: 4 bases; junction bases outside the gene matches: 10. CDR1 and CDR2 (germline): SQVTM, ANQGSEA. Here the CDR3 reads CSVKSPQGEYNEQFF. The CDR3, as DNA: TGCAGCGTTAAATCCCCACAGGGGGAATACAATGAGCAGTTCTTC.

The chain combines TRBV27 with TRBJ2-1; 8 positions agree with TRBD1. The CDR3 has 11 amino acids. V lost 5 bases, J lost 12 bases, and 3 bases stayed unmatched. Per germline, CDR1 MNHEY and CDR2 SMNVEV (reference sequence). The chain's CDR3 is CASSRRGRQFF. In DNA form, the CDR3 reads TGTGCCAGCAGTCGCAGGGGGCGGCAGTTCTTC.

This chain uses TRBV6-6 with TRBJ1-5; D is unresolved. Per germline, CDR1 MNHNY and CDR2 SVGAGI (reference sequence). This CDR3 has 14 residues. Trimming left V 5 bases short and J 6 bases short, with 14 bases between. The DNA for the CDR3 is TGTGCCAGCAGTCCATCCGGGAGCGGTCAGCCCCAGCATTTT. This encodes CASSPSGSGQPQHF.

The DNA for the CDR3 is TGTGCCAGCAGCCTTCTCTCGGACAGTTATGGCTACACCTTC. Translated: CASSLLSDSYGYTF. This chain links TRBV5-5 with TRBJ1-2; a weak D match, TRBD1 (6 bases). Trimming removed 4 bases from V and 5 bases from J, with 15 bases in between. Per the germline V gene, CDR1 is SGHKS and CDR2 is YYEKEE (reference sequence). This CDR3 is 14 amino acids long.

This chain uses TRBV18 with TRBJ2-7; D is possibly TRBD2 (7 bases). This CDR3 contains 16 residues. Germline V gives CDR1 KGHSH, CDR2 LQKENI. Trimming left V 3 bases short and J 6 bases short, with 21 bases between. The CDR3 reads CASSPGLGGAKGEQYF. CDR3 DNA: TGTGCCAGCTCACCCGGATTGGGGGGGGCGAAGGGCGAGCAGTACTTC.